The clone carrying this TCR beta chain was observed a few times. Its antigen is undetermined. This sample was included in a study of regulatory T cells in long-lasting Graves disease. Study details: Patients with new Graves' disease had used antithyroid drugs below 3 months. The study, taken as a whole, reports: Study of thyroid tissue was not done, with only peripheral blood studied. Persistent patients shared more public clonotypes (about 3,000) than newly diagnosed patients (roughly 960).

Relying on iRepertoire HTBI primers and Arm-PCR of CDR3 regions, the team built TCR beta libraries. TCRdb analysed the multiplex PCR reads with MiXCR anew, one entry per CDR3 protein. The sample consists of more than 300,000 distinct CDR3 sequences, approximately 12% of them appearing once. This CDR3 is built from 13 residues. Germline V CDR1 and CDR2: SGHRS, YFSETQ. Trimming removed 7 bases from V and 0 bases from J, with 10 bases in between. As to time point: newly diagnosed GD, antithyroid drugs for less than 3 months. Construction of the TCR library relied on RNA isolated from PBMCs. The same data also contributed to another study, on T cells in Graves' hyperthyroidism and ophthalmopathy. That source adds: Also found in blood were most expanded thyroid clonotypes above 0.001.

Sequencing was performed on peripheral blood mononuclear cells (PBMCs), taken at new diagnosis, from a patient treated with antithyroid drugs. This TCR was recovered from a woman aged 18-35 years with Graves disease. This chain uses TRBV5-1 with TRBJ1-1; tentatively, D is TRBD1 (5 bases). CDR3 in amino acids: CASQGLLNTEAFF. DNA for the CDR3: TGCGCCAGCCAGGGATTATTGAACACTGAAGCTTTCTTT.